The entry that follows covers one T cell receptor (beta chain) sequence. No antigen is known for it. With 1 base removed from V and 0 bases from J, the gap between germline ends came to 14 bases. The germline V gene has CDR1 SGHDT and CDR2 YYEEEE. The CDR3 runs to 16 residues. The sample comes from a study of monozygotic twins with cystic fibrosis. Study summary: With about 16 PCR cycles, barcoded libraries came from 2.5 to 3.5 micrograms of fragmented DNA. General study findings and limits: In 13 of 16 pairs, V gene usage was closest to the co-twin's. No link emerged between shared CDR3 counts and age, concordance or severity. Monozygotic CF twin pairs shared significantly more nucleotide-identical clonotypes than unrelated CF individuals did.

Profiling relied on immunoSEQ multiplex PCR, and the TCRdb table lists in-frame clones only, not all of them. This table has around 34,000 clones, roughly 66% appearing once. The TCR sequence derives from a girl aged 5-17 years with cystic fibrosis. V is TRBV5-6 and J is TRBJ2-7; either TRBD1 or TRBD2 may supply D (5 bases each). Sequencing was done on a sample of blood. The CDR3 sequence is CASSLFWGRLSYEQYV. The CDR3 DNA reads TGTGCCAGCAGCTTGTTTTGGGGGAGACTCTCCTACGAGCAGTACGTC.